This T cell receptor (beta chain) was identified during a study of CD8+CD57+ T cells in acquired aplastic anemia. Flow cytometry had shown expanded CD8+CD57+ cells in the patients chosen for sequencing. Genomic DNA acted as the template from which TCR beta VDJ combination and CDR3 sequence profiling were carried out. TCRdb reanalysed the reads using MiXCR and keeps one entry per CDR3 protein. This sample has under 350,000 distinct CDR3 sequences; 56% occur once, and the top ten carry around 1.3%. After removal of 2 bases from V and 3 bases from J, the junction contained 6 bases not matched to a gene. CDR3 length: 15 residues. Germline CDR1 and CDR2: LNHDA and SQIVND (reference sequence).

The J gene is TRBJ2-7, the V gene TRBV19; 8 bases match TRBD2. Sequencing was performed on sorted CD4+, CD8+, or CD8+CD57+ T cells (not recorded which) from PBMCs. The sequence was collected from a human donor with aplastic anemia. The CDR3 nucleotides are TGTGCCAGTAGTATATCTAGCGGGCGAGTCTACGAGCAGTACTTC. Translation gives CASSISSGRVYEQYF.